A single sample gave rise to the 32 T cell receptor beta chains below, sequenced in a study of shared clonotypes between healthy human individuals. The protocol was immunoSEQ multiplex PCR, while the TCRdb copy is restricted to in-frame clones and leaves out a portion. The repertoire holds some 1.1 million clones, 60% to 80% seen once, with roughly 0.9% in the top ten. Source material: memory CD4+ T cells from PBMCs. As to subset: CD45RA-negative fraction. These receptors were obtained from a man aged 18-30 years in good health. Some clones in this sample may be carry-over from other donors' samples.

The chain recombines TRBV2 with TRBJ1-4; D remains unclear. V was cut by 6 bases and J by 0 bases, with 8 bases left in between. Per germline, CDR1 SNHLY and CDR2 FYNNEI. The CDR3 has 14 residues. CDR3 DNA sequence: TGTGCCAGCAGGGGAGTCGCAACTAATGAAAAACTGTTTTTT. This translates into CASRGVATNEKLFF. The full variable domain, its missing parts supplied by reference TRBV2 and TRBJ1-4, is EPEVTQTPSHQVTQMGQEVILRCVPISNHLYFYWYRQILGQKVEFLVSFYNNEISEKSEIFDDQFSVERPDGSNFTLKIRSTKLEDSAMYFCASRGVATNEKLFFGSGTQLSVL.

As for this clone: Other DNA sequences within the sample encode an identical CDR3. The genes are TRBV7-2 and TRBJ2-1; D ambiguous. Trimming shortened V by 3 bases and J by 6 bases, and 6 bases separated the two germline ends. From germline, CDR1 is SGHTA and CDR2 FQGNSA. CDR3 size: 12 residues. CDR3 amino acids: CASSFLLNEQFF. The CDR3 nucleotides are TGTGCCAGCAGCTTTTTACTCAATGAGCAGTTCTTC.

The V and J genes are TRBV6-1 and TRBJ2-2; 14 nucleotides align to TRBD2. The CDR3 covers 15 residues. Germline V gene data show CDR1 as MNHNS and CDR2 as SASEGT. V shed 4 bases and J 8 bases; nucleotides not matched to a gene: 3. The CDR3 is CASSGGLAGAGELFF. DNA of the CDR3: TGTGCCAGCAGTGGGGGACTAGCGGGAGCAGGGGAGCTGTTTTTT.

Comments on this clone: Other DNA sequences in this sample translate to the same CDR3. This chain links TRBV9 with TRBJ2-7; 11 bases are shared with TRBD2. The CDR3 sequence is 16 residues long. Germline V gene sequence: CDR1 SGDLS, CDR2 YYNGEE. Trimming took 3 bases from V and 1 from J; bases not matched to a gene: 6. The CDR3 bases are TGTGCCAGCAGCGGAACCGGGACTAGCGGTTCCTACGAGCAGTACTTC. The encoded protein is CASSGTGTSGSYEQYF.

This clone was seen repeatedly, ten times or more. This rearrangement joins TRBV7-2 to TRBJ2-5, with TRBD2 as a possible D gene (5 bases). Germline CDR1 reads SGHTA; CDR2 reads FQGNSA. The CDR3 extends over 16 amino acids. The ends were cut back, 1 base at V and 2 bases at J, with 14 bases in the middle. The CDR3: CASSLVRAPKQETQYF. The CDR3 bases are TGTGCCAGCAGCTTAGTGAGGGCCCCTAAACAAGAGACCCAGTACTTC.

The chain uses TRBV28 and TRBJ1-5; weak D call: TRBD1 (5 bases). CDR1 is MDHEN and CDR2 is SYDVKM in the germline V gene. Trimming took 7 bases from V and 5 from J, leaving 15 bases between them. The CDR3 contains 14 residues. The CDR3 bases are TGTGCCAGCAAGCCCTGGGGCGACCATCAGCCCCAGCATTTT. This codes for CASKPWGDHQPQHF. Filled out from reference TRBV28 and TRBJ1-5, the complete variable domain reads DVKVTQSSRYLVKRTGEKVFLECVQDMDHENMFWYRQDPGLGLRLIYFSYDVKMKEKGDIPEGYSVSREKKERFSLILESASTNQTSMYLCASKPWGDHQPQHFGDGTRLSIL.

This chain joins TRBV10-3 and TRBJ2-7; D is unresolved. CDR3 length equals 15 residues. V was pared by 2 bases and J by 0 bases, with 11 bases between. The germline V gene encodes CDR1 ENHRY and CDR2 SYGVKD. The CDR3 DNA follows: TGTGCCATCAGTGAGGCCGACGCGAGCTCCTACGAGCAGTACTTC. This sequence encodes CAISEADASSYEQYF.

The rearrangement uses TRBV27 and TRBJ2-3; unclear D gene. The V end was cut by 2 bases, the J end by 4 bases, with 7 bases between. The CDR3 runs to 13 residues. Per germline, CDR1 MNHEY and CDR2 SMNVEV (reference sequence). CDR3 sequence: CASSLIPPDTQYF. The CDR3 DNA follows: TGTGCCAGCAGTTTAATTCCCCCAGATACGCAGTATTTT.

The chain recombines TRBV4-1 with TRBJ1-1; D is unresolved. Trimming took 1 base from V and 0 from J, leaving 12 bases between them. Germline V gene lookup returns CDR1 MGHRA and CDR2 YSYEKL. This CDR3 comprises 16 residues. CDR3 loop: CASSQAQNVMNTEAFF. CDR3 bases: TGCGCCAGCAGCCAAGCCCAGAATGTAATGAACACTGAAGCTTTCTTT.

The chain combines TRBV7-9 with TRBJ2-7; TRBD2 is a possible D gene (7 bases). Trimming stripped 1 base from V and 2 bases from J, with 15 bases between. This CDR3 has 16 amino acids. Germline values: CDR1 SEHNR, CDR2 FQNEAQ (reference sequence). CDR3 in DNA: TGTGCCAGCAGCTTAGTAGTAGGGGGGGCTCCCTACGAGCAGTACTTC. Protein product: CASSLVVGGAPYEQYF.

The chain carries TRBV7-2 and TRBJ2-5; maybe TRBD2 (5 bases). CDR1 SGHTA and CDR2 FQGNSA come from the germline V gene. Trimming stripped 5 bases from V and 0 bases from J, with 13 bases between. This CDR3 comprises 15 residues. This CDR3 reads CASSPRPGYQETQYF. DNA for the CDR3: TGTGCCAGCAGCCCTCGTCCGGGGTACCAAGAGACCCAGTACTTC.

This clone appeared a few times. V usage is TRBV5-1 and J usage is TRBJ2-3; 7 positions agree with TRBD2. This CDR3 comprises 15 residues. CDR1 SGHRS and CDR2 YFSETQ come from the germline V gene. Trimming removed 0 bases from V and 2 bases from J; junction bases left unmatched: 3. CDR3 nucleotide sequence: TGCGCCAGCAGCTTGGCGGCGGGAGACACAGATACGCAGTATTTT. It encodes CASSLAAGDTDTQYF. Complete variable domain (other parts from reference TRBV5-1 and TRBJ2-3): KAGVTQTPRYLIKTRGQQVTLSCSPISGHRSVSWYQQTPGQGLQFLFEYFSETQRNKGNFPGRFSGRQFSNSRSEMNVSTLELGDSALYLCASSLAAGDTDTQYFGPGTRLTVL.

This clone was picked up one time. This sequence joins TRBV11-3 and TRBJ2-5, with a tentative D call TRBD1 (6 bases). Trimming stripped 5 bases from V and 5 bases from J, with 12 bases between. This CDR3 has 13 amino acids. The germline gives CDR1 SGHNT, CDR2 YENEEA. The CDR3 is CASSRGTKETQYF. CDR3 DNA: TGTGCCAGCAGCCGAGGGACAAAGGAGACCCAGTACTTC. Based on the CDR3 plus reference TRBV11-3 and TRBJ2-5, the full variable domain is EAGVVQSPRYKIIEKKQPVAFWCNPISGHNTLYWYLQNLGQGPELLIRYENEEAVDDSQLPKDRFSAERLKGVDSTLKIQPAELGDSAVYLCASSRGTKETQYFGPGTRLLVL.

This clone showed up just a few times. This chain joins TRBV11-2 and TRBJ1-1; unclear D gene. V lost 4 bases and J 1 base, leaving 4 bases between the germline ends. Germline V gene sequence: CDR1 SGHAT, CDR2 FQNNGV. There are 12 residues in the CDR3. CDR3 nucleotides: TGTGCCAGCAGCTGGCGGAACACTGAAGCTTTCTTT. Translation: CASSWRNTEAFF. The whole variable domain, filled in from reference TRBV11-2 and TRBJ1-1, reads EAGVAQSPRYKIIEKRQSVAFWCNPISGHATLYWYQQILGQGPKLLIQFQNNGVVDDSQLPKDRFSAERLKGVDSTLKIQPAKLEDSAVYLCASSWRNTEAFFGQGTRLTVV.

This rearrangement joins TRBV5-1 to TRBJ1-1; the D is unclear. V was trimmed by 5 bases and J by 1 base, leaving 6 bases between them. Germline CDR1 reads SGHRS; CDR2 reads YFSETQ. The CDR3 is 12 residues long. In DNA, the CDR3 is TGCGCCAGCAGAGGAGGGAACACTGAAGCTTTCTTT. Translation gives CASRGGNTEAFF.

The chain recombines TRBV28 with TRBJ1-1; D call uncertain. The CDR3 spans 14 residues. CDR1 is MDHEN, CDR2 SYDVKM, per germline. Trimming took 3 bases from V and 1 from J, leaving 9 bases between them. The CDR3 DNA sequence: TGTGCCAGCAGTTTTTTTACATCGAACACTGAAGCTTTCTTT. Its protein product is CASSFFTSNTEAFF.

Many counts were recorded for this clone. The chain combines TRBV5-1 with TRBJ2-1; 10 bases align to TRBD1. J gave up 7 bases and V 4 bases, and 11 bases lay outside the gene matches. CDR1 and CDR2 (germline): SGHRS, YFSETQ. This CDR3 is built from 16 residues. The CDR3 nucleotides read TGCGCCAGCAGCACGCGCCGGGACAGGGGCCCAAATGAGCAGTTCTTC. Its protein is CASSTRRDRGPNEQFF.

The rearrangement joins TRBV4-2 to TRBJ2-7; a possible D gene is TRBD2 (6 bases). V lost 3 bases, J lost 2 bases, and 11 bases lay in between. This CDR3 has 14 residues. CDR1 is LGHNA and CDR2 is YNFKEQ in the germline V gene. CDR3 in DNA: TGTGCCAGCAGCCAGGACCGACTAGCCTACGAGCAGTACTTC. Its translation is CASSQDRLAYEQYF.

The genes are TRBV5-4 and TRBJ2-5; 7 bases match TRBD1. CDR1 is SGHNT, CDR2 YYREEE, per germline (reference sequence). The CDR3 has 17 residues. V lost 0 bases to trimming and J lost 5 bases; unmatched junction nucleotides: 13. CDR3 sequence (DNA): TGTGCCAGCAGCTTGGGGGGACAGCTAGGTTCGCGGGAGACCCAGTACTTC. This sequence encodes CASSLGGQLGSRETQYF.

This clone occurred once. V usage is TRBV15 and J usage is TRBJ1-1; TRBD1 is a possible D gene (5 bases). Trimming removed 0 bases from V and 1 base from J, with 12 bases in between. Germline CDR1 is LNHNV and CDR2 is YYDKDF (reference sequence). This CDR3 is 16 amino acids long. The CDR3 sequence: CATSRDPQGRNTEAFF. For the CDR3, the DNA is TGTGCCACCAGCAGAGATCCCCAGGGTAGGAACACTGAAGCTTTCTTT.

This clone turned up a few times. Different DNA sequences within this sample yield the same CDR3. The chain joins TRBV7-9 to TRBJ1-1; TRBD1 is a possible D gene (5 bases). This CDR3 has 15 amino acids. Trimming took 5 bases from V and 1 from J, leaving 14 bases between them. Germline lookup yields CDR1 SEHNR and CDR2 FQNEAQ (reference sequence). CDR3 nucleotide sequence: TGTGCCAGCAGCCCTCCGTCGAGGGGGAACACTGAAGCTTTCTTT. Translation: CASSPPSRGNTEAFF.

This clone came up once. V usage is TRBV5-1 and J usage is TRBJ2-5; possible D gene TRBD2, 6 bases. The CDR3 has 14 residues. Germline CDR1 SGHRS, CDR2 YFSETQ. V was trimmed by 0 bases and J by 7 bases, leaving 13 bases between them. The CDR3 is CASSLDLAGGTQYF. The CDR3 DNA reads as TGCGCCAGCAGCTTGGACTTGGCCGGGGGGACCCAGTACTTC. Together with reference TRBV5-1 and TRBJ2-5, the CDR3 gives the full variable domain: KAGVTQTPRYLIKTRGQQVTLSCSPISGHRSVSWYQQTPGQGLQFLFEYFSETQRNKGNFPGRFSGRQFSNSRSEMNVSTLELGDSALYLCASSLDLAGGTQYFGPGTRLLVL.

About this clone itself: The sample contains more than one DNA sequence encoding this CDR3. The chain combines TRBV9 with TRBJ2-1; possibly TRBD1 or TRBD2 for D (5 bases each). The CDR3 is 15 amino acids. V shed 3 bases and J shed 0 bases, with 10 bases lying between them. CDR1 is SGDLS, CDR2 YYNGEE, per germline. The CDR3 here is CASSGGTGSYNEQFF. CDR3 nucleotides: TGTGCCAGCAGCGGGGGGACGGGCTCCTACAATGAGCAGTTCTTC.

This sequence joins TRBV5-1 and TRBJ2-3; TRBD1 matches at 11 bases. The V gene's germline CDR1 is SGHRS and CDR2 YFSETQ. V was pared by 7 bases and J by 2 bases, with 9 bases of the junction left unmatched. This CDR3 is built from 16 residues. The CDR3 spells CASSRTGGAPTDTQYF. In DNA form, the CDR3 reads TGCGCCAGCTCACGGACAGGGGGCGCCCCCACAGATACGCAGTATTTT.

This chain connects TRBV6-1 to TRBJ1-3; no reliable D call. The CDR3 has 12 amino acids. Per the germline V gene, CDR1 is MNHNS and CDR2 is SASEGT. Trimming left V 7 bases short and J 0 bases short, with 4 bases between. For the CDR3, the DNA is TGTGCCAGCACCATCTCTGGAAACACCATATATTTT. The encoded protein is CASTISGNTIYF.

Worth noting for this clone: At the DNA level, this CDR3 is encoded by other sequences in the same sample as well. This chain uses TRBV27 with TRBJ2-1; D not certain. The CDR3 runs 11 residues. Germline-derived CDR1 and CDR2 are MNHEY and SMNVEV (reference sequence). With 6 bases removed from V and 3 bases from J, the gap between germline ends came to 3 bases. CDR3 sequence: CASSLYNEQFF. As DNA, the CDR3 is TGTGCCAGCAGCCTCTACAATGAGCAGTTCTTC.

In this sample, this clone turned up once. Other DNA sequences within the sample encode an identical CDR3. The chain has TRBV19 and TRBJ1-1; D is ambiguous. This CDR3 contains 13 residues. V shed 3 bases and J shed 5 bases, with 10 bases lying between them. Per the germline V gene, CDR1 is LNHDA and CDR2 is SQIVND (reference sequence). The CDR3 region has the DNA TGTGCCAGTAGTATCGGTGTGGATACTGAAGCTTTCTTT. Its protein product is CASSIGVDTEAFF.

V and J are TRBV28 and TRBJ1-2; 10 nucleotides agree with TRBD1. There are 15 residues in the CDR3. Germline V gene lookup returns CDR1 MDHEN and CDR2 SYDVKM. The V gene end was trimmed by 6 bases and the J gene end by 4 bases; junction bases not matched to a gene: 8. The chain's CDR3 is CASSDPGTGVYGYTF. CDR3 DNA: TGTGCCAGCAGCGATCCCGGGACAGGGGTCTATGGCTACACCTTC.

V usage is TRBV23-1 and J usage is TRBJ1-1; tentatively, D is TRBD1 (5 bases). TRBV23-1 is an ORF for which the function is uncertain. There are 19 residues in the CDR3. The germline V and J ends were trimmed by 0 bases and 3 bases, with 23 bases remaining between them. Written as DNA, the CDR3 is TGCGCCAGCAGTCAATCCCTCGGGGCCAAGTCTCTCCTGTACACTGAAGCTTTCTTT. Its translation is CASSQSLGAKSLLYTEAFF.

The chain uses TRBV19 and TRBJ1-1; D is uncertain. The CDR3 runs to 14 residues. The ends were cut back, 3 bases at V and 7 bases at J, with 15 bases in the middle. Germline V CDR1 and CDR2: LNHDA, SQIVND (reference sequence). CDR3 residues: CASSMGSGAYEAFF. The CDR3 DNA follows: TGTGCCAGTAGTATGGGTTCGGGAGCCTATGAAGCTTTCTTT. Complete variable domain (other parts from reference TRBV19 and TRBJ1-1): DGGITQSPKYLFRKEGQNVTLSCEQNLNHDAMYWYRQDPGQGLRLIYYSQIVNDFQKGDIAEGYSVSREKKESFPLTVTSAQKNPTAFYLCASSMGSGAYEAFFGQGTRLTVV.

V gene TRBV7-9 combines with J gene TRBJ2-7; D remains unclear. Germline CDR1 SEHNR, CDR2 FQNEAQ (reference sequence). The V end lost 1 base, the J end lost 0 bases, and 10 bases lay between the germline ends. CDR3 length: 15 residues. The CDR3 here is CASSLVGRISYEQYF. In DNA form, the CDR3 reads TGTGCCAGCAGCTTAGTTGGACGGATCTCCTACGAGCAGTACTTC.

This clone has just one count. This chain links TRBV30 with TRBJ1-5; 8 positions match TRBD1. J lost 4 bases, V lost 2 bases, and 7 bases had no gene match. Germline lookup yields CDR1 GTSNPN and CDR2 SVGIG (reference sequence). The CDR3 sequence is 15 residues long. The CDR3: CAWSFGQGGNQPQHF. In nucleotides, the CDR3 is TGTGCCTGGAGTTTCGGACAGGGCGGAAATCAGCCCCAGCATTTT.